This T cell receptor (beta chain) was sequenced in a study of blood T cell repertoires in COVID-19. The wider study: Collection of acute and convalescent COVID-19 samples took place in the United States, Italy and Spain. Sample material is recorded as cDNA or gDNA derived from T cells, B-cell-depleted T cells, or PBMCs.

Original handling: Quantification of nucleated cells was approximated via reference gene primer amplification. Clones were sequenced by immunoSEQ multiplex PCR, and TCRdb holds only the in-frame ones, with some missing. That table gives V, J and clone size, and the DNA gave D and trimming. This sample has about 91,000 clones, with around 88% found just once. The count of this clone is one. Deletions cut 7 bases from V and 7 bases from J, with 22 bases between. The CDR3 covers 15 residues. In germline, CDR1 is ENHRY, CDR2 SYGVKD. This receptor was taken from a woman in her seventies with acute or convalescent COVID-19. The chain has TRBV10-3 and TRBJ1-2, with D possibly TRBD1 on 6 matching bases. Material: peripheral blood. The CDR3 is CAITGGGGLDGGYTF. The CDR3 DNA sequence: TGTGCCATCACTGGGGGCGGCGGATTGGATGGTGGCTACACCTTC.